This T cell receptor beta chain was recorded in a study of metastatic and nonmetastatic thyroid tumors. TCRdb re-called the PCR reads through MiXCR. Of roughly 71,000 clones detected, roughly 18% appear once; the ten largest clones hold roughly 12%. This clone was found many times. Thyroid surgery was performed in patients who had received no treatment beforehand. V lost 7 bases and J lost 3, with 12 bases in between. CDR1 is SNHLY, CDR2 FYNNEI, per germline. This CDR3 has 13 amino acids. This receptor was taken from a female donor with papillary thyroid cancer or a benign thyroid nodule (not recorded which). Some clones in this sample may be carry-over from other donors' samples. Sequences were obtained from blood. This chain connects TRBV2 to TRBJ1-2; D is perhaps TRBD1 (5 bases). The CDR3 sequence: CASTGIKYYGYTF. The CDR3 nucleotides are TGTGCCAGCACAGGGATAAAATACTATGGCTACACCTTC.